The subject of this entry is one T cell receptor beta chain. The germline gene is not matched at one end of the junction; a read error may be the cause. The CDR3 sequence is 15 residues long. The germline gives CDR1 SSHAT, CDR2 FNYEAQ (reference sequence). The sample comes from a study of T cell changes during pregnancy in multiple sclerosis. The assay was immunoSEQ multiplex PCR, and TCRdb's table has in-frame clones only and misses some. Of fewer than 55,000 clones in the sample, 90% to 95% were seen once. V gene TRBV7-7 combines with J gene TRBJ2-7; 11 positions agree with TRBD2. This receptor was identified in a female donor with multiple sclerosis, enrolled in a pregnancy study. Sequenced material: peripheral blood, taken after pregnancy. CDR3 nucleotide sequence: TGTGCTAGCAGCTTAAGTAGCGGGGGGGCCTACGAGCAGTACTTC. Its protein product is CASSLSSGGAYEQYF.